Listed below are T cell receptor beta chains from one sample, sequenced in a study of T cell repertoires in cytomegalovirus infection. TCRdb independently ran MiXCR on the reads; one entry per CDR3 protein. The repertoire holds around 740,000 distinct CDR3 sequences, with about a third as singletons. What was sequenced was PBMCs. These receptors came from a human donor in good health (CMV status not recorded). Some clones in this sample may be carry-over from other donors' samples. CDR3s include the opening cysteine and the closing phenylalanine or tryptophan. The order of the fields is V gene, clone size, D gene, J gene, CDR3 DNA, CDR3 protein. D genes are given only for firm matches. Clone size, where shown, is once, few, many, or a class for clones that have expanded.

V: TRBV7-9; size: .; D: TRBD2; J: TRBJ2-1; DNA: TGTGCCAGCAGCCCCGCCCCTAGCGGGGTGAACAATGAGCAGTTCTTC; CDR3: CASSPAPSGVNNEQFF
V: TRBV7-9; size: .; D: TRBD2; J: TRBJ2-1; DNA: TGTGCCAGCAGCCTAGGACTAGCGGGAAGCGATGAGCAGTTCTTC; CDR3: CASSLGLAGSDEQFF
V: TRBV7-8; size: many; D: .; J: TRBJ1-1; DNA: TGTGCCAGCAGCTTAGTAGGGCCCTGGGCTTACACTGAAGCTTTCTTT; CDR3: CASSLVGPWAYTEAFF
V: TRBV7-3; size: few; D: .; J: TRBJ2-2; DNA: TGTGCCAGCAGACAGACAGGAGGGAGCACCGGGGAGCTGTTTTTT; CDR3: CASRQTGGSTGELFF
V: TRBV20-1; size: few; D: TRBD1; J: TRBJ1-3; DNA: TGCAGTGCTCGGTGGACAGGAGGAAACACCATATATTTT; CDR3: CSARWTGGNTIYF
V: TRBV7-8; size: many; D: TRBD2; J: TRBJ2-7; DNA: TGTGCCAGCAGCTCACGACTAGCGGGATCCGAGCGCGAGCAGTACTTC; CDR3: CASSSRLAGSEREQYF
V: TRBV4-1; size: .; D: .; J: TRBJ1-1; DNA: TGCGCCAGCAGACTCACGAGCACGGACACTGAAGCTTTCTTT; CDR3: CASRLTSTDTEAFF
V: TRBV27; size: .; D: TRBD2; J: TRBJ2-5; DNA: TGTGCCAGCAGGTTGGCGGGAGGGCCTCGGGGACAAGAGACCCAGTACTTC; CDR3: CASRLAGGPRGQETQYF
V: TRBV7-9; size: .; D: .; J: TRBJ2-1; DNA: TGTGCCAGCAGCTCCCATAACAATGAGCAGTTCTTC; CDR3: CASSSHNNEQFF
V: TRBV6-1; size: few; D: .; J: TRBJ1-5; DNA: TGTGCCAGCAGACCGGCGTCCTATTATAACGATCAGCCCCAGCATTTT; CDR3: CASRPASYYNDQPQHF
V: TRBV20-1; size: .; D: .; J: TRBJ1-4; DNA: TGCAGTGCTAGGGGTTCTGGTAATGAAAAACTGTTTTTT; CDR3: CSARGSGNEKLFF
V: TRBV7-8; size: few; D: .; J: TRBJ1-1; DNA: TGTGCCAGCAGCTTAGCGCGATTTGCAGGAATCAACACTGAAGCTTTCTTT; CDR3: CASSLARFAGINTEAFF
V: TRBV28; size: .; D: TRBD1; J: TRBJ2-7; DNA: TGTGCCAGCAGTCTCCAGGACAGGGCGTACGAGCAGTACTTC; CDR3: CASSLQDRAYEQYF
V: TRBV24-1; size: .; D: .; J: TRBJ2-1; DNA: TGTGCCACCAGTGATTTTAGGGGAGATAATGAGCAGTTCTTC; CDR3: CATSDFRGDNEQFF
V: TRBV7-2; size: few; D: .; J: TRBJ1-5; DNA: TGTGCCAGCAGCTTAGGAGCTCGGGGAAGCAATCAGCCCCAGCATTTT; CDR3: CASSLGARGSNQPQHF
V: TRBV7-8; size: many; D: .; J: TRBJ1-6; DNA: TGTGCCAGCAGCCCTGCTAGGATCCCCTATAATTCACCCCTCCACTTT; CDR3: CASSPARIPYNSPLHF
V: TRBV7-6; size: .; D: TRBD1; J: TRBJ2-1; DNA: TGTGCCAGCAGGCCCGGGACAGCCTACAATGAGCAGTTCTTC; CDR3: CASRPGTAYNEQFF
V: TRBV6-5; size: .; D: .; J: TRBJ2-7; DNA: TGTGCCAGCAGTTACTCTTGGGACTACGAGCAGTACTTC; CDR3: CASSYSWDYEQYF
V: TRBV19; size: .; D: .; J: TRBJ2-1; DNA: TGTGCCAGTAGTATGAGGCCAAGCTCCTACAATGAGCAGTTCTTC; CDR3: CASSMRPSSYNEQFF
V: TRBV20-1; size: .; D: .; J: TRBJ1-1; DNA: TGCAGTGCCGTCCGCCTTAGATTGAACACTGAAGCTTTCTTT; CDR3: CSAVRLRLNTEAFF
V: TRBV6-5; size: .; D: .; J: TRBJ1-1; DNA: TGTGCCAGCAGTTACTCGAGCCCCAACACTGAAGCTTTCTTT; CDR3: CASSYSSPNTEAFF
V: TRBV20-1; size: .; D: .; J: TRBJ1-5; DNA: TGCAGTGCTAGGGGCCCCAGGGTGAGCAATCAGCCCCAGCATTTT; CDR3: CSARGPRVSNQPQHF
V: TRBV6-8; size: .; D: .; J: TRBJ1-1; DNA: TGTGCCAGCACCACAGGAGGATGCATGAACACTGAAGCTTTCTTT; CDR3: CASTTGGCMNTEAFF
V: TRBV7-6; size: .; D: TRBD2; J: TRBJ2-3; DNA: TGTGCCACACGGTGGACTAGTCAATCAGATACGCAGTATTTT; CDR3: CATRWTSQSDTQYF
V: TRBV28; size: .; D: .; J: TRBJ1-5; DNA: TGTGCCAGCAGTTTACAAGGCCGCCTTGGTCAGCCCCAGCATTTT; CDR3: CASSLQGRLGQPQHF
V: TRBV2; size: .; D: .; J: TRBJ2-7; DNA: TGTGCCAGCAGTGAAGGGACAGTCGAGCAGTACTTC; CDR3: CASSEGTVEQYF
V: TRBV20-1; size: once; D: TRBD1; J: TRBJ1-2; DNA: TGCAGTGCTCCAGGACAGGCAGGTTTATATGGCTACACCTTC; CDR3: CSAPGQAGLYGYTF
V: TRBV7-6; size: many; D: .; J: TRBJ2-3; DNA: TGTGCCAGCAGCGCGCGACAGATGGGCACAGATACGCAGTATTTT; CDR3: CASSARQMGTDTQYF
V: TRBV6-2/TRBV6-3; size: .; D: TRBD1; J: TRBJ1-1; DNA: TGTGCCAGCAGACGGGACAGTCACACTGAAGCTTTCTTT; CDR3: CASRRDSHTEAFF
V: TRBV10-3; size: .; D: .; J: TRBJ1-4; DNA: TGTGCCATCAGTGAGTCCCGACATAATGAAAAACTGTTTTTT; CDR3: CAISESRHNEKLFF
V: TRBV7-6; size: few; D: TRBD2; J: TRBJ2-3; DNA: TGTGCCAGCAGCTTGGGGAGGACTAGCGGGGGGGCGGATACGCAGTATTTT; CDR3: CASSLGRTSGGADTQYF
V: TRBV4-2; size: .; D: TRBD2; J: TRBJ2-5; DNA: TGTGCCAGCAGCCAAGATGGGGGCCCTATAGCGGGAGGGCCCCAAGAGACCCAGTACTTC; CDR3: CASSQDGGPIAGGPQETQYF
V: TRBV6-1; size: few; D: TRBD2; J: TRBJ2-1; DNA: TGTGCCAGCACTGAACCCCCCCTAAGGCGGGGGGGCAATGAGCAGTTCTTC; CDR3: CASTEPPLRRGGNEQFF
V: TRBV14; size: .; D: .; J: TRBJ1-2; DNA: TGTGCCAGCAGCCAAGATACCCGGGACTTCCCGTACTACGGCTACACCTTC; CDR3: CASSQDTRDFPYYGYTF
V: TRBV7-2; size: many; D: TRBD1; J: TRBJ1-2; DNA: TGTGCCAGCAGCCAAAGGGACAGGGGCAACTATGGCTACACCTTC; CDR3: CASSQRDRGNYGYTF
V: TRBV12-3/TRBV12-4; size: .; D: TRBD1; J: TRBJ2-1; DNA: TGTGCCAGCAGTTTGGGGACAGGGGGCCCTCTCTCCTACAATGAGCAGTTCTTC; CDR3: CASSLGTGGPLSYNEQFF
V: TRBV2; size: once; D: .; J: TRBJ2-5; DNA: TGTGCCAGCAGTACTATCAGGGGAGGGGAGACCCAGTACTTC; CDR3: CASSTIRGGETQYF
V: TRBV5-1; size: .; D: .; J: TRBJ2-7; DNA: TGCGCCAGCAGGCCGGGTACGGGCGACGAGCAGTACTTC; CDR3: CASRPGTGDEQYF
V: TRBV19; size: few; D: TRBD1; J: TRBJ1-1; DNA: TGTGCCAGTAGTCCTAGACAGGGATCAAGGACTGAAGCTTTCTTT; CDR3: CASSPRQGSRTEAFF
V: TRBV4-1; size: few; D: .; J: TRBJ2-7; DNA: TGCGCCAGCAGCCAAGGAAGGGACCCGTTTTCCTACGAGCAGTACTTC; CDR3: CASSQGRDPFSYEQYF
V: TRBV7-3; size: few; D: .; J: TRBJ2-7; DNA: TGTGCCAGCAGCTTAACGCCCAGCTACGAGCAGTACTTC; CDR3: CASSLTPSYEQYF
V: TRBV20-1; size: few; D: .; J: TRBJ2-7; DNA: TGCAGTGCACCCCGCCGGGGGCAGCCTACAGCCTACGAGCAGTACTTC; CDR3: CSAPRRGQPTAYEQYF
V: TRBV20-1; size: .; D: .; J: TRBJ1-3; DNA: TGCAGTGCTAGTCCCAGGGACTTGAACACCATATATTTT; CDR3: CSASPRDLNTIYF
V: TRBV27; size: .; D: TRBD1; J: TRBJ2-7; DNA: TGTGCCAGCAGTTTATCTTATGGACAGGGGGCGCCTCACGAGCAGTACTTC; CDR3: CASSLSYGQGAPHEQYF
V: TRBV27; size: few; D: .; J: TRBJ1-2; DNA: TGTGCCAGCAGTTCGCCGCATACCACAGGACGTGGAAACTATGGCTACACCTTC; CDR3: CASSSPHTTGRGNYGYTF
V: TRBV7-6; size: few; D: .; J: TRBJ1-1; DNA: TGTGCCAGCAGCTTAAAAAGGGAAGAAGCTTTCTTT; CDR3: CASSLKREEAFF
V: TRBV10-3; size: .; D: .; J: TRBJ1-1; DNA: TGTGCCGGAGGGGATTTACGCACTGAAGCTTTCTTT; CDR3: CAGGDLRTEAFF
V: TRBV28; size: .; D: TRBD1; J: TRBJ2-7; DNA: TGTGCCAGCAACCATAGACAGGGCGCGAGGGGAGAGCAGTACTTC; CDR3: CASNHRQGARGEQYF
V: TRBV12-3/TRBV12-4; size: .; D: .; J: TRBJ1-2; DNA: TGTGCCAGCAGTTTAGGGTCGGGGAGGGAGGGCTATGGCTACACCTTC; CDR3: CASSLGSGREGYGYTF
V: TRBV6-8; size: .; D: .; J: TRBJ2-1; DNA: TGTGCCAGCAGTGCCCTGAATGAGCAGTTCTTC; CDR3: CASSALNEQFF
V: TRBV12-3/TRBV12-4; size: .; D: TRBD1; J: TRBJ1-3; DNA: TGTGCCAGCAGATGGGACAGGGCCTCTGGAAACACCATATATTTT; CDR3: CASRWDRASGNTIYF
V: TRBV7-9; size: few; D: TRBD1; J: TRBJ2-5; DNA: TGTGCCAGCAGCGACAGGGTTGGACTCCAAGAGACCCAGTACTTC; CDR3: CASSDRVGLQETQYF
V: TRBV4-1; size: .; D: .; J: TRBJ1-4; DNA: TGCGCCAGCAGCCCGGGTGAAGGGGAAAAACTGTTTTTT; CDR3: CASSPGEGEKLFF